This is a list of T cell receptor beta chains from one sample in a study of beta chain features in type 1 diabetes. Only in-frame clones appear in the TCRdb table, and some are missing; sequencing was by immunoSEQ multiplex PCR. This table has under 250,000 clones, less than 15% appearing once. The sequenced material came from naive CD4+ T cells from blood. The source of these receptors is a woman aged 40 to 50 in good health. CDR3s include the opening cysteine and the closing phenylalanine or tryptophan. Fields, in order: V gene, J gene, CDR3 protein.

>TRBV18|TRBJ1-3
CASSPRGQRTASGNTIYF
>TRBV6-5|TRBJ1-1
CASGREAVDTEAFF
>TRBV2|TRBJ1-2
CASSVQGNYGYTF
>TRBV5-1|TRBJ2-7
CASGAGNEQYF
>TRBV4-2|TRBJ2-7
CASSQDLRQGSYEQYF
>TRBV5-6|TRBJ1-2
CASSPPRTGNYTF
>TRBV2|TRBJ1-2
CASSDWLAGGLWGYTF
>TRBV11-2|TRBJ1-1
CASAPGTVGYTEAFF
>TRBV6-8|TRBJ2-7
CASRVSGMPDEQYF
>TRBV19|TRBJ1-1
CASSIQGNTEAFF
>TRBV7-2|TRBJ1-3
CASSPDRVMMRGNTIYF
>TRBV5-4|NA
CASSPHIDRVVYEQYF
>TRBV6-5|TRBJ2-2
CASKLDRDLTGELFF
>TRBV27|TRBJ2-2
CASKTSGQGYTGELFF
>TRBV10-3|TRBJ2-3
CAISAIAGRSDTQYF
>TRBV2|TRBJ2-7
CARQQGAQTYEQYF